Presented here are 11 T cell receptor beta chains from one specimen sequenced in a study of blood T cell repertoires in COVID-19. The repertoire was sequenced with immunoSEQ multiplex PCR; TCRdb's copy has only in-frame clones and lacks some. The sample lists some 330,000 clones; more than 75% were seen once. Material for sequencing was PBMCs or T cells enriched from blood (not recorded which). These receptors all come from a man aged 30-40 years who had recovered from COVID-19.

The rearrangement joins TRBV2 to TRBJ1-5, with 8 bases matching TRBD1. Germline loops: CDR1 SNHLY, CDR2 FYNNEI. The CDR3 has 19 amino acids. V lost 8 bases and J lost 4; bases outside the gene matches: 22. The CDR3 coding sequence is TGTGCCAGCGAAGTAAGCCTGGGACAGGACATTCATGAGAATCAGCCCCAGCATTTT. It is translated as CASEVSLGQDIHENQPQHF.

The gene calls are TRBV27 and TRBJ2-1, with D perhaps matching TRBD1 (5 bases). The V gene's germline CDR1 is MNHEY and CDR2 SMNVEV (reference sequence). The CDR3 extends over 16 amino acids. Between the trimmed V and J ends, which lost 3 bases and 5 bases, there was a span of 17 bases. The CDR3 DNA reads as TGTGCCAGCAGTTTGGGGCCGCGGCCCCTTAACAATGAGCAGTTCTTC. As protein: CASSLGPRPLNNEQFF.

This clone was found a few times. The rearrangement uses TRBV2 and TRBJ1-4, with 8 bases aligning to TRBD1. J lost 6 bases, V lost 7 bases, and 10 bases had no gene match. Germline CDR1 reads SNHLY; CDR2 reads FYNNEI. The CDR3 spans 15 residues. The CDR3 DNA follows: TGTGCCAGCAAAAGCGACAGGGGAGGTTATGAAAAACTGTTTTTT. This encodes CASKSDRGGYEKLFF.

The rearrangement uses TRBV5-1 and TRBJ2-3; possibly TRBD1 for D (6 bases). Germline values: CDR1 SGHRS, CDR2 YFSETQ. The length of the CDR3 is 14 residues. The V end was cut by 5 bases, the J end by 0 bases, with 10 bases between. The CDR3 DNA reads TGCGCCAGCAGTCGGGACACCAGCACAGATACGCAGTATTTT. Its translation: CASSRDTSTDTQYF.

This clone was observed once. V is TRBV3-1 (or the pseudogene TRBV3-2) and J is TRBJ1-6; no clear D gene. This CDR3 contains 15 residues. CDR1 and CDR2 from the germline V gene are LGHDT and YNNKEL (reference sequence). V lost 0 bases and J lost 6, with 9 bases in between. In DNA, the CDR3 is TGTGCCAGCAGCCAAGAGAGCGAAGTTAATTCACCCCTCCACTTT. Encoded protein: CASSQESEVNSPLHF.

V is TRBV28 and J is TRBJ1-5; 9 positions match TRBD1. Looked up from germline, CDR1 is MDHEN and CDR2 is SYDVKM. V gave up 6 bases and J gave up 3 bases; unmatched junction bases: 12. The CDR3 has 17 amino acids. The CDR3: CASSPDRGVTLNQPQHF. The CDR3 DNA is TGTGCCAGCAGCCCCGACAGGGGGGTCACACTCAATCAGCCCCAGCATTTT.

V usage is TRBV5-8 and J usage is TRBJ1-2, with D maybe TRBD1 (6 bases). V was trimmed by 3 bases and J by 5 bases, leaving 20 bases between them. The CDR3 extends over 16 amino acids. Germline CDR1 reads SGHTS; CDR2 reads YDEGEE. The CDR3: CASSWGGGGAFYGYTF. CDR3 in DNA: TGTGCCAGCAGCTGGGGCGGAGGGGGGGCGTTTTATGGCTACACCTTC.

CDR3 DNA sequence: TGTGCCAGCAGCTTAGCGTACTCGACGAGCGGAACCGGGGAGCTGTTTTTT. It is translated as CASSLAYSTSGTGELFF. The chain joins TRBV7-6 to TRBJ2-2, with D perhaps matching TRBD2 (5 bases). Looked up from germline, CDR1 is SGHVS and CDR2 is FNYEAQ. This CDR3 comprises 17 residues. Trimming took 0 bases from V and 5 from J, leaving 16 bases between them.

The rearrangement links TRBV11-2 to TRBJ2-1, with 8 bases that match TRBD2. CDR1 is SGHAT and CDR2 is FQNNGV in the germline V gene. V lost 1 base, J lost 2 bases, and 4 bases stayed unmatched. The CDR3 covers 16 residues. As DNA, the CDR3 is TGTGCCAGCAGCTTAGCTTCAGCGGGAGCCTACAATGAGCAGTTCTTC. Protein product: CASSLASAGAYNEQFF.

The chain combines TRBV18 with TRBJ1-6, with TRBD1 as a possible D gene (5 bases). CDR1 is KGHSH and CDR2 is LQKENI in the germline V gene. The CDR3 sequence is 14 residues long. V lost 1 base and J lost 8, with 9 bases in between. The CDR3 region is CASSPLGTYSPLHF. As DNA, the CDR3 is TGTGCCAGCTCACCACTCGGGACTTATTCACCCCTCCACTTT. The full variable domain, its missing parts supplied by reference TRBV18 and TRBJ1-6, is NAGVMQNPRHLVRRRGQEARLRCSPMKGHSHVYWYRQLPEEGLKFMVYLQKENIIDESGMPKERFSAEFPKEGPSILRIQQVVRGDSAAYFCASSPLGTYSPLHFGNGTRLTVT.

CDR3 sequence: CATRRESGTGELFF. The CDR3, as DNA: TGTGCCACTAGAAGGGAGAGTGGCACCGGGGAGCTGTTTTTT. V and J are TRBV7-8 and TRBJ2-2, with D tentatively TRBD2 (5 bases). This CDR3 has 14 amino acids. The V end lost 10 bases, the J end lost 4 bases, and 16 bases lay between the germline ends. Germline V gene data show CDR1 as SGHVS and CDR2 as FQNEAQ. The whole variable domain, filled in from reference TRBV7-8 and TRBJ2-2, reads GAGVSQSPRYKVAKRGQDVALRCDPISGHVSLFWYQQALGQGPEFLTYFQNEAQLDKSGLPSDRFFAERPEGSVSTLKIQRTQQEDSAVYLCATRRESGTGELFFGEGSRLTVL.